This passage covers 4 T cell receptor beta chains from one sample sequenced in a study of shared clonotypes between healthy human individuals. Here immunoSEQ multiplex PCR was the method, and the copy in TCRdb shows in-frame clones only, minus some. The table lists 75,000 to 100,000 clones, less than 60% of them singletons. Sequenced sample: PBMCs. These receptors were obtained from a woman between 40 and 50 years old in good health. Some clones in this sample may be carry-over from other donors' samples.

The sample holds a few counts of this clone. J is TRBJ1-4 and V is TRBV5-4, with 8 bases matching TRBD1. V was pared by 2 bases and J by 8 bases, with 5 bases of the junction left unmatched. The CDR3 covers 14 residues. Germline lookup yields CDR1 SGHNT and CDR2 YYREEE (reference sequence). CDR3 residues: CASSFQGAREKLFF. CDR3 in DNA: TGTGCCAGCAGCTTTCAGGGGGCGAGAGAAAAACTGTTTTTT.

This clone appeared once. This likely stems from a read error, as it lies one base from a far larger clone. The rearrangement links TRBV7-2 to TRBJ2-7, with 8 bases that match TRBD1. The CDR3 is 15 amino acids. Germline V gene data show CDR1 as SGHTA and CDR2 as FQGNSA. Trimming at V came to 5 bases and at J to 7 bases, leaving 13 bases not matched to a gene. The CDR3, as DNA: TGTGCCAGCAGCGCACAGACAGGGGTAGCGAGGGAGCAGTACTTC. Its translation: CASSAQTGVAREQYF.

At least ten counts were recorded for this clone. This chain joins TRBV2 and TRBJ1-1, with D possibly being TRBD1 (6 bases). Per the germline V gene, CDR1 is SNHLY and CDR2 is FYNNEI. V was trimmed by 7 bases and J by 4 bases, leaving 16 bases between them. The CDR3 spans 14 residues. In DNA form, the CDR3 reads TGTGCCAGCACCATTTTGGGGACAACCACTGAAGCTTTCTTT. Its protein is CASTILGTTTEAFF.

The chain links TRBV27 to TRBJ2-5; 8 positions match TRBD2. The CDR3 has 15 amino acids. V trimming: 4 bases; J trimming: 5 bases; junction bases outside the gene matches: 9. Germline V gene lookup returns CDR1 MNHEY and CDR2 SMNVEV (reference sequence). CDR3 nucleotide sequence: TGTGCCAGCAGTTCCAAGGGACTAGTCTTTGAGACCCAGTACTTC. Translation gives CASSSKGLVFETQYF.